Given below is one T cell receptor (beta chain) in context. Its specificity is unknown. These data come from a study of T cells expressing NK-cell markers. Study background: All TCR beta repertoires analysed originated from sorted CD3+CD56+NKG2C+, CD3+CD56+NKG2C- and CD3+CD56-NKG2C+ T cells. Serological testing identified seven of the eight sequenced donors as HCMV-seropositive and one as seronegative. Study observations and caveats: Several of the donors also had these clonotypes leading their CD3+CD56-NKG2C+ fraction. About 1.0-8% of CD8+ T cells in more than five donors belonged to dominant NKG2C+ clonotypes.

Each CDR3 protein gets one entry in TCRdb, which reprocessed the 5' RACE reads and gives no DNA. The sample table includes more than 400,000 distinct CDR3 sequences. The CDR3 has 13 amino acids. Looked up from germline, CDR1 is SGHVS and CDR2 is FQNEAQ. Sequenced input: blood T cells: a sorted CD56 or NKG2C T cell subset, CD4+ or CD8+ T cells, or bulk PBMC T cells (not recorded which). The receptor was isolated from a woman between 18 and 75 years old in good health. The V gene is TRBV7-8, the J gene TRBJ2-7. CDR3: CASSKGAHYEQYF.